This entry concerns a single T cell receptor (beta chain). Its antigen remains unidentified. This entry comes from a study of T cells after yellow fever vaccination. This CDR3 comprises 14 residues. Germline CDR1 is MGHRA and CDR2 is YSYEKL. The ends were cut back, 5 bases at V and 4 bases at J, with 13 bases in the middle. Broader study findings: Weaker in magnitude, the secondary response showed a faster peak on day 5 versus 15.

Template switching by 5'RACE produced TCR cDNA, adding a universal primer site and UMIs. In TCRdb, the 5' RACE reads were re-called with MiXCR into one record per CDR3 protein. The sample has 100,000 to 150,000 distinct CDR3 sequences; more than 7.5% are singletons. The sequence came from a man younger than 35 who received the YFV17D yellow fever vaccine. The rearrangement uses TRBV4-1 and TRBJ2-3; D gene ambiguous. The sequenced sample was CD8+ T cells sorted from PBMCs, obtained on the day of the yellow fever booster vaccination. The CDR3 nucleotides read TGCGCCAGCAGCTCCTCTGACCGTGCAGATACGCAGTATTTT. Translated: CASSSSDRADTQYF.